This TCR beta chain appears in the sequencing data of a study of blood T cell repertoires in COVID-19. Across the whole study: Sites across the United States, Italy and Spain contributed samples from acute and convalescent COVID-19. Nucleic acid was either cDNA or gDNA, and it came from T cells, B-cell-depleted T cells, or PBMCs.

Source study methods: Reference gene primer amplification gave nucleated cell count estimates. Here immunoSEQ multiplex PCR was the method, and the copy in TCRdb shows in-frame clones only, minus some. That table furnishes V, J and clone size, whereas the DNA furnished D and trimming. The table shows about 39,000 clones, with approximately 90% occurring only once. The J segment lost 6 bases and the V segment lost 0 bases, leaving 7 bases of the junction unmatched. This CDR3 is 15 amino acids long. Per the germline V gene, CDR1 is SGHKS and CDR2 is YYEKEE (reference sequence). Material for sequencing was peripheral blood. The rearrangement joins TRBV5-5 to TRBJ2-7, with 9 bases lining up with TRBD2. The source is a man aged 50-60 years with active COVID-19. CDR3: CASSLDAGGPSEQYF. As DNA, the CDR3 is TGTGCCAGCAGCTTGGACGCGGGAGGGCCCAGCGAGCAGTACTTC.